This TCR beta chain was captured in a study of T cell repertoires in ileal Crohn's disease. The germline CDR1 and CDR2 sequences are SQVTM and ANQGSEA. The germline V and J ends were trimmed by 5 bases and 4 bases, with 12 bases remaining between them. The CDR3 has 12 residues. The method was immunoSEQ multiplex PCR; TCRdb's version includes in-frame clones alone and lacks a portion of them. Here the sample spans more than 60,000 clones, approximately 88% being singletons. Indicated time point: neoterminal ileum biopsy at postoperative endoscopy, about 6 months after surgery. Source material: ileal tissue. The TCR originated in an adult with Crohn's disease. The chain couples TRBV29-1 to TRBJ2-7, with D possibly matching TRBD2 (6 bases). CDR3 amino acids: CSVQTGRYEQYF. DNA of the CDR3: TGCAGCGTTCAAACCGGGAGATACGAGCAGTACTTC.